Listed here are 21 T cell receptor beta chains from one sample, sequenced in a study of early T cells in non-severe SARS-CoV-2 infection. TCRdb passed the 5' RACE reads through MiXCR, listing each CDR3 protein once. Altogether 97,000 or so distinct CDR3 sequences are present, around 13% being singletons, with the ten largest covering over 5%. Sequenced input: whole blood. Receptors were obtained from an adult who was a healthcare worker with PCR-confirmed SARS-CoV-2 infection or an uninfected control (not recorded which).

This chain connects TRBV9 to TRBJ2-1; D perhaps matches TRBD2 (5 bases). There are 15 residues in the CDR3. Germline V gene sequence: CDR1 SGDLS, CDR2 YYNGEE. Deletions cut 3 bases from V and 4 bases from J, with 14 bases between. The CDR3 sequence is CASSAVPGTYNEQFF. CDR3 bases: TGTGCCAGCAGCGCCGTACCGGGAACTTACAATGAGCAGTTCTTC. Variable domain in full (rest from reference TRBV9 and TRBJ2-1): DSGVTQTPKHLITATGQRVTLRCSPRSGDLSVYWYQQSLDQGLQFLIQYYNGEERAKGNILERFSAQQFPDLHSELNLSSLELGDSALYFCASSAVPGTYNEQFFGPGTRLTVL.

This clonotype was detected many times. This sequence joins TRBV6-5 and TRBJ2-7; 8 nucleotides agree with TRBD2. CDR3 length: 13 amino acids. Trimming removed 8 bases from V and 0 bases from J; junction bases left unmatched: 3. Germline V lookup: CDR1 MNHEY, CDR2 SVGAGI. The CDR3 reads CASGLATSYEQYF. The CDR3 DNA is TGTGCCAGCGGACTAGCAACCTCCTACGAGCAGTACTTC.

CDR3 region: CASSFNSNQPQHF. CDR3 DNA sequence: TGTGCCAGCAGTTTTAATAGCAATCAGCCCCAGCATTTT. This chain connects TRBV12-3 or TRBV12-4 to TRBJ1-5; D not certain. CDR3 length equals 13 residues. V lost 3 bases, J lost 0 bases, and 3 bases lay in between.

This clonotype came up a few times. The CDR3 DNA is TGTGCCAGCAGCCTACTAGCAGGTAGCCATGAGCAGTTCTTC. Translating gives CASSLLAGSHEQFF. The J gene is TRBJ2-1, the V gene TRBV7-9, with D possibly TRBD2 on 6 matching bases. The CDR3 extends over 14 amino acids. Looked up from germline, CDR1 is SEHNR and CDR2 is FQNEAQ (reference sequence). Trimming removed 5 bases at V and 8 bases at J, with 16 bases between.

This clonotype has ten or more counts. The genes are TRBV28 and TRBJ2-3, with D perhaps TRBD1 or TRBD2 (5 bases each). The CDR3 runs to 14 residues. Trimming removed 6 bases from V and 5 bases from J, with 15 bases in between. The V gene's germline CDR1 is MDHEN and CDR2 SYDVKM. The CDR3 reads CASSSSGQGDTQYF. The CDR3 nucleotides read TGTGCCAGCAGCTCAAGCGGTCAGGGAGATACGCAGTATTTT.

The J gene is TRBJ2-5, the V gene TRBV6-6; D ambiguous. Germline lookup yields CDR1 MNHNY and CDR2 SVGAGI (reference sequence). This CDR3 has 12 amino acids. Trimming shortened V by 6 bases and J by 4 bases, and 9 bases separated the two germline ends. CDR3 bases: TGTGCCAGCAGAAAGGTGGGAGAGACCCAGTACTTC. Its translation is CASRKVGETQYF.

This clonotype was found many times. For the CDR3, the DNA is TGCGCCAGCAGCCAAGATCGTGCGGGAGGTGGAGATACGCAGTATTTT. Translated, it gives CASSQDRAGGGDTQYF. The chain joins TRBV4-1 to TRBJ2-3; TRBD2 aligns across 8 bases. Germline loops: CDR1 MGHRA, CDR2 YSYEKL. There are 16 residues in the CDR3. V lost 0 bases and J lost 5; bases outside the gene matches: 7.

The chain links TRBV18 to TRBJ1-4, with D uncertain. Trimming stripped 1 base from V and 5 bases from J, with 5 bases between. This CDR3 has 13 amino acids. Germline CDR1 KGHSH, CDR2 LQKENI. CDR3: CASSPRRNEKLFF. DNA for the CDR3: TGTGCCAGCTCACCACGCAGGAATGAAAAACTGTTTTTT.

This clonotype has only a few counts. CDR3 nucleotide sequence: TGTGCCAGCAGCAGTGAGGGGGCAGGAGGGACCATTCAGTACTTC. Translation gives CASSSEGAGGTIQYF. The chain carries TRBV6-6 and TRBJ2-4; D might be TRBD1 (7 bases). The V gene lost 6 bases and the J gene lost 9 bases, with 21 bases spanning the gap. CDR1 is MNHNY, CDR2 SVGAGI, per germline (reference sequence). The CDR3 has 15 residues.

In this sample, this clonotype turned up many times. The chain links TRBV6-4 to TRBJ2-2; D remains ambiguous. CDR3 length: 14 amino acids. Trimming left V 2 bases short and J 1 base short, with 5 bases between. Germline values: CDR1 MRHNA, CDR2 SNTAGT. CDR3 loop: CASSDGENTGELFF. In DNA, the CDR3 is TGTGCCAGCAGTGACGGGGAGAACACCGGGGAGCTGTTTTTT.

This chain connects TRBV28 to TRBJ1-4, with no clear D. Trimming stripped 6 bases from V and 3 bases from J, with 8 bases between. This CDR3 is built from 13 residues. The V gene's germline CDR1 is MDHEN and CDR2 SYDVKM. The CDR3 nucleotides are TGTGCCAGCAGCCGACGGCCTAATGAAAAACTGTTTTTT. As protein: CASSRRPNEKLFF.

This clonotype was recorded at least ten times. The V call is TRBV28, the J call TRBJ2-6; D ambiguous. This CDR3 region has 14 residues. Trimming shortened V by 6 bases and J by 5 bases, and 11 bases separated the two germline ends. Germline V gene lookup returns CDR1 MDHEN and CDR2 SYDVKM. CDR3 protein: CASRDPWRANVLTF. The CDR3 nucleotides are TGTGCCAGCAGGGACCCTTGGAGGGCCAACGTCCTGACTTTC.

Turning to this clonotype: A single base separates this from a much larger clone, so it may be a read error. CDR3 sequence reads: CASSLGLGERVVYNEQFF. The CDR3 coding sequence is TGTGCCAGCAGCTTAGGCCTCGGAGAGCGGGTGGTCTACAATGAGCAGTTCTTC. This rearrangement joins TRBV11-2 to TRBJ2-1; D may be TRBD2 (6 bases). CDR3 length: 18 amino acids. The V gene lost 1 base and the J gene lost 3 bases, with 19 bases spanning the gap. The germline gives CDR1 SGHAT, CDR2 FQNNGV.

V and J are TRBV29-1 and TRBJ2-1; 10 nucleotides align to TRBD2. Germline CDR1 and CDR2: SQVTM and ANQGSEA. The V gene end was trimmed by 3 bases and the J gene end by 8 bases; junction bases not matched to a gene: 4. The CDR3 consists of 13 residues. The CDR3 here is CSVDGLAVDEQFF. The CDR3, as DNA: TGCAGCGTTGATGGACTAGCGGTAGATGAGCAGTTCTTC.

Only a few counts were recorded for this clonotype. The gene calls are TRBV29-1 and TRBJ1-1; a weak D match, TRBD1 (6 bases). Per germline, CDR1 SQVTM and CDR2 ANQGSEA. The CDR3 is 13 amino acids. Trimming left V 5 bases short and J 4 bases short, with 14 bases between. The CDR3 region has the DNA TGCAGCGTTCTACAGGGAATCGCCACTGAAGCTTTCTTT. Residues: CSVLQGIATEAFF.

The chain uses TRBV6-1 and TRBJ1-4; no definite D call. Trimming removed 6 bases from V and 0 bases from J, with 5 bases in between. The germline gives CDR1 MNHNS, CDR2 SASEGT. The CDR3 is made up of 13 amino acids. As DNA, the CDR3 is TGTGCCAGCAGGGAAACAACTAATGAAAAACTGTTTTTT. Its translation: CASRETTNEKLFF.

CDR3 sequence reads: CSATRAGASYEQYF. The CDR3 coding sequence is TGCAGTGCTACCCGAGCGGGAGCTTCCTACGAGCAGTACTTC. V gene TRBV20-1 combines with J gene TRBJ2-7; 8 nucleotides agree with TRBD2. V was pared by 4 bases and J by 1 base, with 6 bases of the junction left unmatched. Germline V gives CDR1 DFQATT, CDR2 SNEGSKA (reference sequence). This CDR3 has 14 amino acids.

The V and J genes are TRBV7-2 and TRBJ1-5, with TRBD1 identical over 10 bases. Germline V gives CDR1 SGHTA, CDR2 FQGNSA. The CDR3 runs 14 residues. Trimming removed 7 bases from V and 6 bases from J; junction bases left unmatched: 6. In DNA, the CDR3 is TGTGCCAGCACCGGACAGGGGGGCGTTCAGCCCCAGCATTTT. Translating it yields CASTGQGGVQPQHF.

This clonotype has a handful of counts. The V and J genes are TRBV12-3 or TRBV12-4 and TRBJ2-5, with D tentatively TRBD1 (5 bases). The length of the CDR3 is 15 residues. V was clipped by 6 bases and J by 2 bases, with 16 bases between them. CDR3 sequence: CASSWGEDHQETQYF. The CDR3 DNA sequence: TGTGCCAGCAGCTGGGGCGAGGATCATCAAGAGACCCAGTACTTC.

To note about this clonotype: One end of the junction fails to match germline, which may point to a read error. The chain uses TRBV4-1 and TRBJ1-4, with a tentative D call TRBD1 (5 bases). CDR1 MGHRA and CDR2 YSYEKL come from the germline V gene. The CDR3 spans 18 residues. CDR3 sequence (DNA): TGCTCCAGCAGCCAAGATAAAGTCAGGGTTACAACTAATGAAAAACTGTTTTTT. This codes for CSSSQDKVRVTTNEKLFF.

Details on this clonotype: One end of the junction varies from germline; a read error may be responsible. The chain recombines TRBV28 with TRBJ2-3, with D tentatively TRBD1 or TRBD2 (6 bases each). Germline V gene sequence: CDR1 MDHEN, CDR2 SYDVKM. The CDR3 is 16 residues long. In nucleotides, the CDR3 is TGTGCCAACAGTTTATGGAGGGGGGAACGCACAGATACGCAGTATTTT. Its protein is CANSLWRGERTDTQYF.